Below, one T cell receptor (beta chain) is given with its context. Trimming at V came to 3 bases and at J to 3 bases, leaving 5 bases not matched to a gene. The CDR3 is 16 residues long. The germline CDR1 and CDR2 sequences are KGHDR and SFDVKD. The sample belongs to a study of blood T cell repertoires in COVID-19. In the study overall: Samples taken during acute and convalescent COVID-19 were collected in the United States, Italy and Spain.

In the original analysis: From reference gene primer amplification, estimates of nucleated cell counts were derived. Repertoires were generated with immunoSEQ multiplex PCR, while TCRdb's copy carries only in-frame clones and drops some. V, J and clone size are taken as reported in that table, and D and trimming were inferred from the DNA itself. The data contain 130,000 or so clones, about 86% of them seen just once; the ten biggest clones take up approximately 8.2%. Sequencing used peripheral blood. The receptor's source is a woman aged 55-70 years with acute or convalescent COVID-19. The genes are TRBV24-1 and TRBJ2-2; 8 bases agree with TRBD2. Here the CDR3 reads CATSDRSGGYTGELFF. The DNA for the CDR3 is TGTGCCACCAGTGATCGAAGCGGGGGATACACCGGGGAGCTGTTTTTT.